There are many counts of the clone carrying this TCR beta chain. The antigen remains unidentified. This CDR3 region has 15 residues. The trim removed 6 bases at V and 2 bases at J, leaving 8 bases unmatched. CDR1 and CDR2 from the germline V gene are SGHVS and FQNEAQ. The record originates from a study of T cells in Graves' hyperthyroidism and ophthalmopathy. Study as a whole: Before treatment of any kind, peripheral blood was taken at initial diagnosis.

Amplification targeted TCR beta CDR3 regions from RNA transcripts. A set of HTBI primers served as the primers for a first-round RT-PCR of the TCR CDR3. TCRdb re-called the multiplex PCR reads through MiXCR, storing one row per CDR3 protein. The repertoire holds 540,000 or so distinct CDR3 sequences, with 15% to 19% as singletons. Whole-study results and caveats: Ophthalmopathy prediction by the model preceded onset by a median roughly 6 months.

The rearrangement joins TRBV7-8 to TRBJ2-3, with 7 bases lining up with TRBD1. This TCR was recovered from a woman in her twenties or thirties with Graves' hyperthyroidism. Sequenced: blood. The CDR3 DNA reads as TGTGCCAGCAGAAATCAGGGGGATTACACAGATACGCAGTATTTT. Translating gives CASRNQGDYTDTQYF.